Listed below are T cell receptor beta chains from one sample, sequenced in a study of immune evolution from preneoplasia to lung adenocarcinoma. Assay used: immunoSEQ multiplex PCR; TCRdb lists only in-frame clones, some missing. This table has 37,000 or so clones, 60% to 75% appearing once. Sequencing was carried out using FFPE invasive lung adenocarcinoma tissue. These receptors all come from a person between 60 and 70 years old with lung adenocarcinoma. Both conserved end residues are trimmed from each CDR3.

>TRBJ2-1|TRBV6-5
ASRRGPYNEQF
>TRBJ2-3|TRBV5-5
ASSSSSSTDTQY
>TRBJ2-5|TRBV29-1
SGTPGGQQETQY
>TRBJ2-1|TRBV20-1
SALDRNEQF
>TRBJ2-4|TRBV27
ASQSGGPGKNIQY
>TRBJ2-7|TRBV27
ASSLRGVGTNGREY
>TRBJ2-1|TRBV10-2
ASRRGAGFSYNEQF
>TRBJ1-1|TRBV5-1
ASSLEVGWITEAF
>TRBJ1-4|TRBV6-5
ASRGQGGEKLF
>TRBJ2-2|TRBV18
ASSAGTGTNTGELF
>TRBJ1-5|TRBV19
ASTPSPAANQPQH
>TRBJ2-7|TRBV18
ASSETEYSYEQY
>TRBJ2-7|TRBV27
ASSINRDRGREQY
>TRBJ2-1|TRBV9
ASSVAGDDEQF
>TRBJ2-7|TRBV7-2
ASSRDPGLPYEQY
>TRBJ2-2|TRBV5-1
ASSMTPTGELF
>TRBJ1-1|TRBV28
ASSLGTGRTEAF
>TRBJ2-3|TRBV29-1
SVNGATDTQY
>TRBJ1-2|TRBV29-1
SVEEDEGVYGYT
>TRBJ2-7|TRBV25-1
ASSDLGQGNYEQY
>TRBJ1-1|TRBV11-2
ASSEQGAGTEAF
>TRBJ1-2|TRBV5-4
ASSLSQGGSYGYT
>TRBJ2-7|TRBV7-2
ASSVGAGTSSYEQY
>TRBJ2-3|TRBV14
ASSQGRRGDTQY
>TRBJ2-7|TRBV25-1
ASSGRRREGSYEQY
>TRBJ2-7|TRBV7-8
ASSLGQYEQY
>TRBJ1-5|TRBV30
AWAPDGNQPQH
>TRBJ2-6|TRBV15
ATSRDEGSGANVLT
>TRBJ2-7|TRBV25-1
ASSDQAGGPKAYYEQY
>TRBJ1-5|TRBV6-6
ASSYSGRGQPQH
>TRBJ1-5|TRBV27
ASSPMDRGRDQPQH
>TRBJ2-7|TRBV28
ASSEYYEQY
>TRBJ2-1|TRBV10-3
AISLSGRGDEQF
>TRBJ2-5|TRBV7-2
ATREGETQY
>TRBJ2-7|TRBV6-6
ASSYKVTSLGEQY
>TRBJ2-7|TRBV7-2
ASSYKGEGSYEQY
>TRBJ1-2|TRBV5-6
ASSLGRYYGYT
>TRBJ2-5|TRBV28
ASSFTGSQETQY
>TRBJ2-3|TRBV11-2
ASSLSRTDTQY
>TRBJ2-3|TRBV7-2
ASTLRGHSTDTQY
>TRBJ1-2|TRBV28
ASSFGGDGYT
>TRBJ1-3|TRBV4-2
ASSQGEGFGNTIY
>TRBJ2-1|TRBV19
ASSITTSGRHNEQF